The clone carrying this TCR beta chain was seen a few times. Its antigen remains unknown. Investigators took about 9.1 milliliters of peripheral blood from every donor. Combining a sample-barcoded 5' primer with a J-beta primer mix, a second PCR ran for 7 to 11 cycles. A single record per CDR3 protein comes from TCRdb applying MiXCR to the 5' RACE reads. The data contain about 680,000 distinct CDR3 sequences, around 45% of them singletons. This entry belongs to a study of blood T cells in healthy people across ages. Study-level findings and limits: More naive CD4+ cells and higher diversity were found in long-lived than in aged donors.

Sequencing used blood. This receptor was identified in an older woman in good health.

CDR3 DNA sequence: TGTGCCAGCAGTGTAGACGGGGAGACCCAGTACTTC. This gives the protein CASSVDGETQYF. The rearrangement joins TRBV27 to TRBJ2-5; D ambiguous. CDR3 length: 12 amino acids. Germline CDR1 reads MNHEY; CDR2 reads SMNVEV (reference sequence). V was clipped by 5 bases and J by 5 bases, with 9 bases between them.